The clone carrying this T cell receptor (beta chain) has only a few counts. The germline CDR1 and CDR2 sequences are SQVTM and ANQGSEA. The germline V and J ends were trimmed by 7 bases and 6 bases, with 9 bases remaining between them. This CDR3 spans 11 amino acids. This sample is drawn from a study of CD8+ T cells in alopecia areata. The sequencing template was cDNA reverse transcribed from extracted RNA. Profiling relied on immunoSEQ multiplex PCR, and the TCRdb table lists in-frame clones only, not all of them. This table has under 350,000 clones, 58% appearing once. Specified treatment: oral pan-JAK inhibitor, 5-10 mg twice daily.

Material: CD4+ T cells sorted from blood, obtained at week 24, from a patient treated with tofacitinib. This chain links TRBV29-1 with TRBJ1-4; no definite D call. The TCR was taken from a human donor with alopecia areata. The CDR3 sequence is CSARVDEKLFF. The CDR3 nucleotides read TGCAGCGCCCGCGTCGATGAAAAACTGTTTTTT.